This is a list of T cell receptor beta chains from one sample in a study of blood T cell repertoires in COVID-19. Sequenced by immunoSEQ multiplex PCR; TCRdb stores in-frame clones only, minus some. The data hold 85,000 to 90,000 clones, with about nine tenths observed a single time. The sequencing sample was made of peripheral blood. Receptors originate from a human donor in a cohort sampled during active COVID-19. The CDR3 runs from the conserved cysteine through the conserved F or W. D genes are given only for firm matches. The size of a clone is reported for some rows only, either as once, few or many, or as a class for expanded clones.

V gene	J gene	D gene	clone size	CDR3 DNA	CDR3 protein
TRBV4-1	TRBJ1-5	TRBD1	-	TGCGCCAGCAGCCAAGCCCCGGACAGGGTCGATCAGCCCCAGCATTTT	CASSQAPDRVDQPQHF
TRBV28	TRBJ1-5	-	-	TGTGCCAGCAGTCGCGGGACGGCTACCCTTTATAGCAATCAGCCCCAGCATTTT	CASSRGTATLYSNQPQHF
TRBV7-2	TRBJ2-5	TRBD2	-	TGTGCCAGCAGCTTAGGGACTAGCGGTCAGGAGACCCAGTACTTC	CASSLGTSGQETQYF
TRBV2	TRBJ2-3	TRBD2	once	TGTGCCAGCAGTGGACTAGCGGGCACAGATACGCAGTATTTT	CASSGLAGTDTQYF
TRBV6-5	TRBJ1-2	-	-	TGTGCCAGCAGATCTTACAGTTCTCCCTATCATGGCTACACCTTC	CASRSYSSPYHGYTF
TRBV28	TRBJ2-7	TRBD1	-	TGTGCCAGCAGCTCCGGGACAGGGGGTCCGAACGAGCAGTACTTC	CASSSGTGGPNEQYF
TRBV19	TRBJ1-1	-	-	TGTGCCAGTGGGGGCAGCCAGAACACTGAAGCTTTCTTT	CASGGSQNTEAFF
TRBV5-6	TRBJ2-6	-	-	TGTGCCAGCAGCTTGGGCGTGAGCTCTGGGGCCAACGTCCTGACTTTC	CASSLGVSSGANVLTF
TRBV28	TRBJ1-6	-	-	TGTGCCAGCAGGCCGGAGGGCTCCTATAATTCACCCCTCCACTTT	CASRPEGSYNSPLHF
TRBV25-1	TRBJ2-1	-	-	TGTGCTACGAACCGGGACAATAACAATGAGCAGTTCTTC	CATNRDNNNEQFF
TRBV7-2	TRBJ2-1	-	-	TGTGCCAGCAGCTCCCCTCCTTTTGAGGATGAGCAGTTCTTC	CASSSPPFEDEQFF
TRBV28	TRBJ2-7	-	-	TGTGCCAGCAGTCCCCCCCGGTACGAGCAGTACTTC	CASSPPRYEQYF
TRBV27	TRBJ1-2	-	-	TGTGCCAGCAGTTTTAAGGGGGGGCCTGGCTACACCTTC	CASSFKGGPGYTF
TRBV6-1	TRBJ1-1	TRBD1	-	TGTGCCAGCAGTGAAAACGGGGCAGGGGGAAAGGACACTGAAGCTTTCTTT	CASSENGAGGKDTEAFF
TRBV5-1	TRBJ1-1	-	-	TGCGCCAGCAGCCCGGAGGGGACGCTGGGCCGCTTT	CASSPEGTLGRF
TRBV7-9	TRBJ2-7	-	-	TGTGCCAGCAGCTTTCAATCTGAAGGTACGGGCGAGCAGTACTTC	CASSFQSEGTGEQYF
TRBV19	TRBJ2-1	-	-	TGTGCCAGTAGTATAGAGGCCCCTAGTTCCAATGAGCAGTTCTTC	CASSIEAPSSNEQFF
TRBV5-1	TRBJ2-3	TRBD2	-	TGCGCCAGCAGCCCCCGGGAGGGTACGCAGTATTTT	CASSPREGTQYF
TRBV28	TRBJ1-4	-	few	TGTGCCAGCTCGGGGGGAAGGTACGAAAAACTGTTTTTT	CASSGGRYEKLFF
TRBV30	TRBJ1-1	-	-	TGTGCCTGGAGTGCCGACATGTTTGTAGCTTTCTTT	CAWSADMFVAFF
TRBV5-1	TRBJ1-1	-	-	TGCGCCAGCAGCCGGGAAGGCACTGAAGCTTTCTTT	CASSREGTEAFF
TRBV5-4	TRBJ2-1	-	once	TGTGCCAGCAGCCCCCGGGACTCGTACTACAATGAGCAGTTCTTC	CASSPRDSYYNEQFF
TRBV28	TRBJ1-3	TRBD1	once	TGTGCCAGCAGTTTATTCGGGACAGGCTCTGGAAACACCATATATTTT	CASSLFGTGSGNTIYF
TRBV10-1	TRBJ2-5	-	-	TGCGCCAGCAGTCCCGGGTCCTTAAACCGGGGAGCCCAGTACTTC	CASSPGSLNRGAQYF
TRBV6-6	TRBJ2-5	-	-	TGTGCCAGCAGCCCTGTCACGTCGGGCCAAGAGACCCAGTACTTC	CASSPVTSGQETQYF
TRBV10-3	TRBJ1-3	-	-	TGTGCCATCAGCCCTGGACAGCGACCCGGAAACACCATATATTTT	CAISPGQRPGNTIYF
TRBV9	TRBJ2-2	TRBD2	-	TGTGCCAGCAGCGCGGGGGGACTAGCGGGAGGGAGAGCCGGGGAGCTGTTTTTT	CASSAGGLAGGRAGELFF
TRBV21-1	TRBJ2-7	-	once	TGTGCCAGCAGCAAAGGGCTTGATCAGTACGAGCAGTACTTC	CASSKGLDQYEQYF
TRBV12-3/TRBV12-4	TRBJ1-1	-	once	TGTGCCAGCAGTTTAAACCGGGACACTGAAGCTTTCTTT	CASSLNRDTEAFF
TRBV9	TRBJ2-3	-	once	TGTGCCAGCAGCGTGGGGGGGGGCGGCACAGATACGCAGTATTTT	CASSVGGGGTDTQYF
TRBV27	TRBJ1-5	-	many	TGTGCCAGCAGTTCTCTCCAGGGGATCAGTGGCAATCAGCCCCAGCATTTT	CASSSLQGISGNQPQHF
TRBV11-2	TRBJ1-3	-	-	TGTGCCAGCAGCCCAGGAGGTGGAAACACCATATATTTT	CASSPGGGNTIYF
TRBV5-6	TRBJ2-1	-	-	TGTGCCAGCAGCCCCATGGGCCTTTACAATGAGCAGTTCTTC	CASSPMGLYNEQFF
TRBV30	TRBJ2-7	-	-	TGTGCCTGGAACCCCCTTGAGGAGCACGAGCAGTACTTC	CAWNPLEEHEQYF
TRBV12-3/TRBV12-4	TRBJ1-2	-	-	TGTGCCAGCAGTTTTGGGGGAGGGGATGGCTACACCTTC	CASSFGGGDGYTF
TRBV11-2	TRBJ2-1	-	-	TGTGCCAGCAGCTTAGGGGGGACTCTGGGAAAGGCTGAGCAGTTCTTC	CASSLGGTLGKAEQFF
TRBV5-8	TRBJ1-3	-	-	TGTGCCAGCGGTCAGGGGAACACCATATATTTT	CASGQGNTIYF
TRBV28	TRBJ1-5	-	-	TGTGCCAGCAGTTTATCGGGGGAGGGTCAGCCCCAGCATTTT	CASSLSGEGQPQHF
TRBV28	TRBJ1-1	-	-	TGTGCCAGCAGTTATGGAGGGCTGGCTTTCTTT	CASSYGGLAFF
TRBV7-9	TRBJ1-4	TRBD1	-	TGTGCCAGCAGGCGAACTCAGGGGGCGCATAATGAAAAACTGTTTTTT	CASRRTQGAHNEKLFF
TRBV28	TRBJ2-1	-	-	TGTGCCAGCAGTCCTCAAGCGGACCGATCCTACAATGAGCAGTTCTTC	CASSPQADRSYNEQFF
TRBV6-6	TRBJ2-1	-	once	TGTGCCAGCTCCTCTCCCTTAGGGGGCAATGAGCAGTTCTTC	CASSSPLGGNEQFF
TRBV7-9	TRBJ2-4	TRBD2	once	TGTGCCAGCAGCTTACTAGCGGGAGGGAAAAACATTCAGTACTTC	CASSLLAGGKNIQYF
TRBV5-4	TRBJ2-4	TRBD2	-	TGTGCCAGCAGCCGCCGGACTAGCGGGTTTGTCATTCAGTACTTC	CASSRRTSGFVIQYF
TRBV15	TRBJ1-5	TRBD1	-	TGTGCCACCAGCAGGCCCTCCGGGACAGGGGTTGTTCAGCCCCAGCATTTT	CATSRPSGTGVVQPQHF
TRBV28	TRBJ1-5	TRBD1	many	TGTGCCAGCAGTTTATACACAGGGGTTGGCAATCAGCCCCAGCATTTT	CASSLYTGVGNQPQHF
TRBV3-1/TRBV3-2	TRBJ1-5	-	-	TGTGCCAGCAGCCAGTCAACAGGGTCAAGTAGCAATCAGCCCCAGCATTTT	CASSQSTGSSSNQPQHF
TRBV6-6	TRBJ1-2	-	-	TGTGCCAGCAGACCTGGGGGCGGCGGCTACACCTTC	CASRPGGGGYTF
TRBV18	TRBJ2-1	-	-	TGTGCCAGCTCACCAGGGGGCAGTGACAATGAGCAGTTCTTC	CASSPGGSDNEQFF
TRBV2	TRBJ2-5	-	-	TGTGCCAGCAAGGGAGGAGGGTGGGAGACCCAGTACTTC	CASKGGGWETQYF
TRBV28	TRBJ1-5	TRBD1	-	TGTGCCAGCAGTTTACTGGACAGGGTAAATCAGCCCCAGCATTTT	CASSLLDRVNQPQHF
TRBV5-1	TRBJ2-1	-	-	TGCGCCAGCTCCGGGGGGCGGGGGTCCTACAATGAGCAGTTCTTC	CASSGGRGSYNEQFF
TRBV6-5	TRBJ2-7	-	-	TGTGCCAGCAGATCCCCAGGGATTTACGAGCAGTACTTC	CASRSPGIYEQYF
TRBV5-1	TRBJ2-2	-	-	TGCGCCAGCAGCTTGGTCCAGGGAGGCACCGGGGAGCTGTTTTTT	CASSLVQGGTGELFF
TRBV15	TRBJ2-5	TRBD1	-	TGTGCCACCAGGGGACAGGGGGAGACCCAGTACTTC	CATRGQGETQYF
TRBV27	TRBJ2-3	TRBD2	-	TGTGCCAGCAGTTTTGGACTAGCGGCTAGCACAGATACGCAGTATTTT	CASSFGLAASTDTQYF
TRBV5-1	TRBJ1-2	TRBD1	-	TGCGCCAGCAGCTTGGAGGGACAGGTTTATACCTTC	CASSLEGQVYTF
TRBV5-8	TRBJ2-3	-	-	TGTGCCAGCAGCTTGACCAGGGTGAAAACAGATACGCAGTATTTT	CASSLTRVKTDTQYF
TRBV7-8	TRBJ2-2	-	-	TGTGCCAGCAGCTTATATGCGGGCCTGGCCGGGGAGCTGTTTTTT	CASSLYAGLAGELFF
TRBV5-1	TRBJ2-7	TRBD2	-	TGCGCCTCTTCTCGCGGGGGGAGTAACGAATACGAGCAGTACTTC	CASSRGGSNEYEQYF